One and the same sample provided the 25 T cell receptor beta chains below, sequenced in a study of CD8 T cells in ankylosing spondylitis. TCRdb reanalysed the 5' RACE reads using MiXCR and keeps one entry per CDR3 protein. The repertoire consists of 200,000 to 250,000 distinct CDR3 sequences, with around 10% occurring once and the leading ten covering approximately 6.6%. The sample consisted of blood, either unsorted or a sorted T cell fraction (not recorded which). These receptor sequences come from a male donor with ankylosing spondylitis or in good health (not recorded which).

This clonotype was found many times. The V and J genes are TRBV9 and TRBJ2-1, with 7 bases that match TRBD2. This CDR3 is 15 amino acids long. Germline trimming cut 3 bases from V and 5 bases from J; bases unmatched to any gene: 8. Per germline, CDR1 SGDLS and CDR2 YYNGEE. As DNA, the CDR3 is TGTGCCAGCAGCGACGGGAGGTCCCTTGACAATGAGCAGTTCTTC. Residues: CASSDGRSLDNEQFF.

This clonotype was seen ten or more times. The V call is TRBV9, the J call TRBJ2-3; D is perhaps TRBD1 or TRBD2 (5 bases each). Trimming removed 0 bases from V and 5 bases from J, with 31 bases in between. Germline CDR1 reads SGDLS; CDR2 reads YYNGEE. This CDR3 has 21 amino acids. CDR3: CASSVVDRPWTPQPLRDTQYF. CDR3 DNA: TGTGCCAGCAGCGTAGTCGACAGACCTTGGACTCCACAGCCCCTGAGAGATACGCAGTATTTT.

This clonotype occurred many times. V gene TRBV20-1 combines with J gene TRBJ2-7; 12 positions match TRBD2. The CDR3 length is 17 residues. Germline V gene data show CDR1 as DFQATT and CDR2 as SNEGSKA (reference sequence). V was pared by 1 base and J by 7 bases, with 14 bases of the junction left unmatched. CDR3 nucleotides: TGCAGTGCTAGAGGAAGCTCGAGGTCTAGCGGGAGGGAAGAGCAGTACTTC. Its translation is CSARGSSRSSGREEQYF.

The chain has TRBV12-3 or TRBV12-4 and TRBJ2-3, with 13 nucleotides matching TRBD2. This CDR3 spans 16 amino acids. The V gene end was trimmed by 5 bases and the J gene end by 6 bases; junction bases not matched to a gene: 8. The chain's CDR3 is CASSAELAGGRDTQYF. The CDR3, as DNA: TGTGCCAGCAGTGCGGAACTAGCGGGGGGGCGGGATACGCAGTATTTT.

This clonotype was seen ten or more times. The chain joins TRBV7-6 to TRBJ1-5, with 8 nucleotides matching TRBD1. CDR1 is SGHVS and CDR2 is FNYEAQ in the germline V gene. J gave up 7 bases and V 0 bases, and 5 bases lay outside the gene matches. This CDR3 spans 15 amino acids. The CDR3: CASSLAPGGGQPQHF. CDR3 DNA: TGTGCCAGCAGCTTAGCCCCAGGGGGCGGGCAGCCCCAGCATTTT.

This clonotype was seen ten or more times. The rearrangement joins TRBV12-3 or TRBV12-4 to TRBJ1-1; TRBD1 matches 10 bases. The CDR3 consists of 15 residues. Trimming took 6 bases from V and 7 from J; bases not matched to a gene: 11. CDR3 sequence reads: CASRATRTGGGEAFF. The CDR3 region has the DNA TGTGCCAGCAGGGCGACCCGGACAGGGGGAGGTGAAGCTTTCTTT.

This clonotype was seen ten or more times. This chain uses TRBV6-1 with TRBJ1-5; the D gene is possibly TRBD1 (6 bases). Germline V lookup: CDR1 MNHNS, CDR2 SASEGT. CDR3 length: 13 residues. Trimming took off 8 bases at V and 3 bases at J, with 11 bases between the two ends. The CDR3: CASRGGINQPQHF. In DNA form, the CDR3 reads TGTGCCAGCCGGGGGGGCATCAATCAGCCCCAGCATTTT.

Ten or more counts support this clonotype. The chain recombines TRBV5-1 with TRBJ1-2; 10 bases map to TRBD1. The CDR3 has 13 amino acids. With 4 bases clipped from V and 8 bases from J, the junction kept 5 bases outside the gene matches. Per germline, CDR1 SGHRS and CDR2 YFSETQ. CDR3 DNA sequence: TGCGCCAGCAGCCAGGGACAGGGGTACGGCTACACCTTC. Protein sequence: CASSQGQGYGYTF.

This clonotype was counted ten times or more. J is TRBJ2-7 and V is TRBV20-1, with D hard to call. The CDR3 extends over 12 amino acids. The V end lost 1 base, the J end lost 5 bases, and 9 bases lay between the germline ends. Per the germline V gene, CDR1 is DFQATT and CDR2 is SNEGSKA (reference sequence). CDR3 sequence: CSARAVLDEQYF. The DNA for the CDR3 is TGCAGTGCTAGAGCAGTCTTGGACGAGCAGTACTTC.

The chain combines TRBV5-1 with TRBJ2-7; D remains unclear. This CDR3 comprises 14 residues. V gave up 1 base and J gave up 5 bases, with 13 bases separating them. The germline gives CDR1 SGHRS, CDR2 YFSETQ. CDR3 coding DNA: TGCGCCAGCAGCTTGTCGGACGGATCCCACGAGCAGTACTTC. Protein sequence: CASSLSDGSHEQYF.

This clonotype was observed at least ten times. The V call is TRBV9, the J call TRBJ1-3; D gene unclear. The CDR3 consists of 13 residues. Between the trimmed V and J ends, which lost 4 bases and 4 bases, there was a span of 9 bases. Germline CDR1 is SGDLS and CDR2 is YYNGEE. The CDR3 coding sequence is TGTGCCAGCAGCCCCCCGGCGGGAAACACCATATATTTT. Translating gives CASSPPAGNTIYF.

A word on this clonotype: The junction shows a germline mismatch at one end, possibly a read error. The chain combines TRBV20-1 with TRBJ2-7; 11 bases fit TRBD2. CDR3 length equals 17 residues. Germline V gene sequence: CDR1 DFQATT, CDR2 SNEGSKA (reference sequence). CDR3 sequence: CCARDGTSGRHSYEQYF. CDR3 coding DNA: TGCTGTGCTAGAGATGGGACTAGCGGCCGTCACTCCTACGAGCAGTACTTC.

This clonotype was recorded many times. This chain uses TRBV6-1 with TRBJ2-1; 11 bases are a match to TRBD2. CDR1 MNHNS and CDR2 SASEGT come from the germline V gene. Unmatched junction bases numbered 11, after V lost 6 bases and J lost 13 bases. This CDR3 region has 14 residues. CDR3 coding DNA: TGTGCCAGCAGGGAACCGGGACTAGCGGCGAAACAGTTCTTC. Protein sequence: CASREPGLAAKQFF.

The chain links TRBV29-1 to TRBJ2-5; the D call may be TRBD1 or TRBD2 (5 bases each). CDR3 length equals 13 residues. V lost 6 bases, J lost 5 bases, and 16 bases lay in between. Germline CDR1 and CDR2: SQVTM and ANQGSEA. The CDR3 region is CSVCPGPGETQYF. The CDR3 DNA reads TGCAGCGTCTGTCCGGGGCCAGGGGAGACCCAGTACTTC.

The J gene is TRBJ2-3, the V gene TRBV23-1; tentatively, D is TRBD1 (5 bases). TRBV23-1 qualifies as an ORF whose function is uncertain. The CDR3 covers 19 residues. Trimming left V 0 bases short and J 0 bases short, with 19 bases between. The CDR3 DNA is TGCGCCAGCAGTCAATCTAAGAGACAGCCAACCACTAGCACAGATACGCAGTATTTT. The encoded protein is CASSQSKRQPTTSTDTQYF.

This clonotype was recorded many times. The CDR3 sequence is CATSRDKPRSEQYF. DNA for the CDR3: TGTGCCACCAGCAGAGATAAGCCCCGGTCCGAGCAGTACTTC. The chain has TRBV15 and TRBJ2-7; D is unresolved. CDR3 length equals 14 residues. In germline, CDR1 is LNHNV, CDR2 YYDKDF (reference sequence). The V and J ends lost 0 bases and 6 bases respectively, with 12 bases between them.

This clonotype has a count of ten or more. This chain connects TRBV5-1 to TRBJ1-4; no definite D call. The CDR3 is 13 amino acids. CDR1 and CDR2 from the germline V gene are SGHRS and YFSETQ. Trimming cost V 4 bases and J 5 bases, with 9 bases left between them. CDR3 coding DNA: TGCGCCAGCAGCCGGGATCGGAATGAAAAACTGTTTTTT. As protein: CASSRDRNEKLFF.

This clonotype was counted a few times. This chain links TRBV10-3 with TRBJ1-1, with a possible D match to TRBD1 (6 bases). Per the germline V gene, CDR1 is ENHRY and CDR2 is SYGVKD. The CDR3 loop spans 15 amino acids. V was pared by 1 base and J by 3 bases, with 12 bases between. CDR3 protein: CAISELQGLDTEAFF. The DNA of the CDR3 is TGTGCCATCAGTGAGTTGCAGGGGCTGGACACTGAAGCTTTCTTT.

This clonotype was counted between two and nine times. V and J are TRBV6-1 and TRBJ2-3, with D possibly being TRBD2 (6 bases). The CDR3 is made up of 13 amino acids. The V and J ends lost 6 bases and 4 bases respectively, with 11 bases between them. Germline V gene lookup returns CDR1 MNHNS and CDR2 SASEGT. CDR3 loop: CASRAGWSDTQYF. The CDR3 DNA sequence: TGTGCCAGCAGGGCGGGATGGTCAGATACGCAGTATTTT.

Ten or more counts support this clonotype. The chain carries TRBV5-5 and TRBJ1-3; possible D gene TRBD1, 6 bases. V gave up 3 bases and J gave up 4 bases, with 17 bases separating them. This CDR3 is built from 16 residues. Germline lookup yields CDR1 SGHKS and CDR2 YYEKEE (reference sequence). The CDR3, as DNA: TGTGCCAGCAGCTCGGCCCTACAGGGAGGGGGAAACACCATATATTTT. The encoded protein is CASSSALQGGGNTIYF.

This clonotype was detected many times. The CDR3 DNA is TGCGCCAGCAGCTTGCTCCGACTCCAAGGGGATGAGCAGTTCTTC. Protein product: CASSLLRLQGDEQFF. The rearrangement joins TRBV5-1 to TRBJ2-1; TRBD1 might be the D (5 bases). V lost 1 base and J lost 8, with 16 bases in between. Germline loops: CDR1 SGHRS, CDR2 YFSETQ. This CDR3 comprises 15 residues.

This clonotype was picked up many times. The rearrangement uses TRBV12-3 or TRBV12-4 and TRBJ2-1; the match to TRBD2 covers 8 bases. The ends lost 5 bases at V and 8 bases at J; junction bases unmatched: 14. This CDR3 has 16 residues. CDR3 in amino acids: CASSPRLASLGDEQFF. CDR3 nucleotides: TGTGCCAGCAGTCCAAGACTAGCGTCCCTCGGGGATGAGCAGTTCTTC.

This clonotype was detected many times. The rearrangement joins TRBV19 to TRBJ2-2; possibly TRBD1 for D (5 bases). The CDR3 contains 15 residues. The V and J ends lost 4 bases and 1 base respectively, with 10 bases between them. The germline V gene encodes CDR1 LNHDA and CDR2 SQIVND (reference sequence). The DNA of the CDR3 is TGTGCCAGTAGTAGCGAGACAGTGAACACCGGGGAGCTGTTTTTT. This sequence encodes CASSSETVNTGELFF.

This clonotype has a count of ten or more. The rearrangement links TRBV5-1 to TRBJ1-1, with TRBD1 matching over 7 bases. CDR3 size: 13 residues. Germline CDR1 and CDR2: SGHRS and YFSETQ. The V and J ends lost 5 bases and 5 bases, in that order; junction bases with no gene match: 6. CDR3 in amino acids: CASSTQGSTEAFF. In DNA, the CDR3 is TGCGCCAGCAGTACACAGGGGTCGACTGAAGCTTTCTTT.

The chain is built from TRBV7-2 and TRBJ1-5, with 12 bases matching TRBD1. Looked up from germline, CDR1 is SGHTA and CDR2 is FQGNSA. The CDR3 runs 16 residues. V was clipped by 6 bases and J by 5 bases; unmatched bases: 8. The CDR3 is CASRSTGTGGYQPQHF. Here the CDR3 DNA reads TGTGCCAGCAGATCGACCGGGACAGGGGGCTATCAGCCCCAGCATTTT.